This passage covers 8 T cell receptor beta chains from one sample sequenced in a study of blood T cells in healthy people across ages. A second about 7 to 12 cycle PCR used barcoded and J-beta primers. TCRdb re-derived calls from the 5' RACE reads in MiXCR, one entry per CDR3 protein. The sample shows about 970,000 distinct CDR3 sequences, approximately 50% of them seen only once. The sequencing input was blood. These receptors all come from a woman aged 55-69 years in good health.

The rearrangement links TRBV20-1 to TRBJ2-7; TRBD2 aligns across 15 bases. The CDR3 length is 17 residues. Germline values: CDR1 DFQATT, CDR2 SNEGSKA (reference sequence). J gave up 4 bases and V 6 bases, and 13 bases lay outside the gene matches. The CDR3 sequence: CSATSRGGLAGGYEQYF. CDR3 nucleotides: TGCAGTGCCACTTCGCGTGGTGGACTAGCGGGAGGGTACGAGCAGTACTTC.

The V call is TRBV6-5, the J call TRBJ1-2; D perhaps matches TRBD1 (5 bases). Germline CDR1 is MNHEY and CDR2 is SVGAGI. The CDR3 contains 13 residues. Trimming shortened V by 5 bases and J by 8 bases, and 15 bases separated the two germline ends. The CDR3: CASSLRGMGGYTF. The CDR3 nucleotides read TGTGCCAGCAGTCTAAGGGGCATGGGCGGCTACACCTTC.

The chain links TRBV20-1 to TRBJ1-2; 9 nucleotides agree with TRBD1. There are 15 residues in the CDR3. J lost 8 bases, V lost 0 bases, and 10 bases had no gene match. Germline-derived CDR1 and CDR2 are DFQATT and SNEGSKA (reference sequence). The CDR3 region has the DNA TGCAGTGCTAGAGATTCCCGAGGGACAGGGTACGGCTACACCTTC. Protein sequence: CSARDSRGTGYGYTF.

This clonotype was picked up a small number of times. This chain uses TRBV27 with TRBJ1-2; D gene ambiguous. The CDR3 is 11 amino acids. V was cut by 3 bases and J by 4 bases, with 3 bases left in between. From germline, CDR1 is MNHEY and CDR2 SMNVEV (reference sequence). This chain's CDR3 is CASSFSYGYTF. The CDR3 DNA reads TGTGCCAGCAGTTTTAGCTATGGCTACACCTTC.

J is TRBJ2-1 and V is TRBV3-1; 8 bases map to TRBD2. CDR1 LGHDT and CDR2 YNNKEL come from the germline V gene (reference sequence). The CDR3 has 17 amino acids. J lost 9 bases, V lost 8 bases, and 21 bases had no gene match. The CDR3 reads CASAAGLAGFPRAEQFF. The CDR3 nucleotides read TGTGCCAGCGCGGCGGGATTAGCGGGATTCCCCCGGGCTGAGCAGTTCTTC.

The V and J genes are TRBV10-2 and TRBJ2-7, with 10 bases lining up with TRBD2. The V gene's germline CDR1 is WSHSY and CDR2 SAAADI. V shed 8 bases and J 4 bases; nucleotides not matched to a gene: 8. This CDR3 has 14 residues. CDR3 sequence reads: CASGWGLAKYEQYF. CDR3 sequence (DNA): TGCGCCAGCGGATGGGGACTAGCGAAGTACGAGCAGTACTTC.

V gene TRBV29-1 combines with J gene TRBJ2-7, with D tentatively TRBD2 (6 bases). V was clipped by 8 bases and J by 7 bases, with 18 bases between them. Germline V gene data show CDR1 as SQVTM and CDR2 as ANQGSEA. The CDR3 totals 12 residues. CDR3 amino acids: CSCAGPAGEQYF. The CDR3 DNA sequence: TGCAGCTGCGCGGGACCTGCTGGTGAGCAGTACTTC.

This clonotype turned up a few times. V is TRBV28 and J is TRBJ1-4, with 7 bases that match TRBD1. Unmatched junction bases numbered 2, after V lost 3 bases and J lost 13 bases. The CDR3 loop spans 11 amino acids. The germline V gene has CDR1 MDHEN and CDR2 SYDVKM. Here the CDR3 reads CASSLQGVLFF. CDR3 coding DNA: TGTGCCAGCAGTTTGCAGGGGGTACTGTTTTTT.